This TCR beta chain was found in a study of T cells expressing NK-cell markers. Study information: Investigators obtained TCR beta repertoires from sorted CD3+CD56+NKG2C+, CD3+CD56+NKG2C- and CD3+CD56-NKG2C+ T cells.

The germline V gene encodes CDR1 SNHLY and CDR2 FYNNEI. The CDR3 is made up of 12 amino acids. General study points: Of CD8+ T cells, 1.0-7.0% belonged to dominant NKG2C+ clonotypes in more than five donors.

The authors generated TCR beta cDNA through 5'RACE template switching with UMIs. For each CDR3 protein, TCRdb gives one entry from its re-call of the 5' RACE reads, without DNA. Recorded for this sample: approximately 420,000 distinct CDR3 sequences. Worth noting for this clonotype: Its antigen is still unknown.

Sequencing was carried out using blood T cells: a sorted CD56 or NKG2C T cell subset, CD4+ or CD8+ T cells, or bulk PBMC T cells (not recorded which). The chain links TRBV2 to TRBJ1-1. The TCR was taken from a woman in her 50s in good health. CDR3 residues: CASVGPEAEAFF.